This T cell receptor (beta chain) was captured by sequencing in a study of chemoradiotherapy in HPV16-positive cancers. Only in-frame clones appear in the TCRdb table, and some are missing; sequencing was by immunoSEQ multiplex PCR. This sample has around 30,000 clones, with roughly nine tenths found just once. This sample comprised blood, obtained from a patient who underwent chemoradiotherapy. The receptor was derived from a human donor with HPV-associated anogenital cancer.

As DNA, the CDR3 is TGTGCCAGCATCACTAGCCGCAGCACAGATACGCAGTATTTT. It is translated as CASITSRSTDTQYF. The chain has TRBV7-6 and TRBJ2-3; the D gene is possibly TRBD2 (6 bases). The CDR3 has 14 amino acids. Germline V gene sequence: CDR1 SGHVS, CDR2 FNYEAQ. V was trimmed by 7 bases and J by 0 bases, leaving 11 bases between them.